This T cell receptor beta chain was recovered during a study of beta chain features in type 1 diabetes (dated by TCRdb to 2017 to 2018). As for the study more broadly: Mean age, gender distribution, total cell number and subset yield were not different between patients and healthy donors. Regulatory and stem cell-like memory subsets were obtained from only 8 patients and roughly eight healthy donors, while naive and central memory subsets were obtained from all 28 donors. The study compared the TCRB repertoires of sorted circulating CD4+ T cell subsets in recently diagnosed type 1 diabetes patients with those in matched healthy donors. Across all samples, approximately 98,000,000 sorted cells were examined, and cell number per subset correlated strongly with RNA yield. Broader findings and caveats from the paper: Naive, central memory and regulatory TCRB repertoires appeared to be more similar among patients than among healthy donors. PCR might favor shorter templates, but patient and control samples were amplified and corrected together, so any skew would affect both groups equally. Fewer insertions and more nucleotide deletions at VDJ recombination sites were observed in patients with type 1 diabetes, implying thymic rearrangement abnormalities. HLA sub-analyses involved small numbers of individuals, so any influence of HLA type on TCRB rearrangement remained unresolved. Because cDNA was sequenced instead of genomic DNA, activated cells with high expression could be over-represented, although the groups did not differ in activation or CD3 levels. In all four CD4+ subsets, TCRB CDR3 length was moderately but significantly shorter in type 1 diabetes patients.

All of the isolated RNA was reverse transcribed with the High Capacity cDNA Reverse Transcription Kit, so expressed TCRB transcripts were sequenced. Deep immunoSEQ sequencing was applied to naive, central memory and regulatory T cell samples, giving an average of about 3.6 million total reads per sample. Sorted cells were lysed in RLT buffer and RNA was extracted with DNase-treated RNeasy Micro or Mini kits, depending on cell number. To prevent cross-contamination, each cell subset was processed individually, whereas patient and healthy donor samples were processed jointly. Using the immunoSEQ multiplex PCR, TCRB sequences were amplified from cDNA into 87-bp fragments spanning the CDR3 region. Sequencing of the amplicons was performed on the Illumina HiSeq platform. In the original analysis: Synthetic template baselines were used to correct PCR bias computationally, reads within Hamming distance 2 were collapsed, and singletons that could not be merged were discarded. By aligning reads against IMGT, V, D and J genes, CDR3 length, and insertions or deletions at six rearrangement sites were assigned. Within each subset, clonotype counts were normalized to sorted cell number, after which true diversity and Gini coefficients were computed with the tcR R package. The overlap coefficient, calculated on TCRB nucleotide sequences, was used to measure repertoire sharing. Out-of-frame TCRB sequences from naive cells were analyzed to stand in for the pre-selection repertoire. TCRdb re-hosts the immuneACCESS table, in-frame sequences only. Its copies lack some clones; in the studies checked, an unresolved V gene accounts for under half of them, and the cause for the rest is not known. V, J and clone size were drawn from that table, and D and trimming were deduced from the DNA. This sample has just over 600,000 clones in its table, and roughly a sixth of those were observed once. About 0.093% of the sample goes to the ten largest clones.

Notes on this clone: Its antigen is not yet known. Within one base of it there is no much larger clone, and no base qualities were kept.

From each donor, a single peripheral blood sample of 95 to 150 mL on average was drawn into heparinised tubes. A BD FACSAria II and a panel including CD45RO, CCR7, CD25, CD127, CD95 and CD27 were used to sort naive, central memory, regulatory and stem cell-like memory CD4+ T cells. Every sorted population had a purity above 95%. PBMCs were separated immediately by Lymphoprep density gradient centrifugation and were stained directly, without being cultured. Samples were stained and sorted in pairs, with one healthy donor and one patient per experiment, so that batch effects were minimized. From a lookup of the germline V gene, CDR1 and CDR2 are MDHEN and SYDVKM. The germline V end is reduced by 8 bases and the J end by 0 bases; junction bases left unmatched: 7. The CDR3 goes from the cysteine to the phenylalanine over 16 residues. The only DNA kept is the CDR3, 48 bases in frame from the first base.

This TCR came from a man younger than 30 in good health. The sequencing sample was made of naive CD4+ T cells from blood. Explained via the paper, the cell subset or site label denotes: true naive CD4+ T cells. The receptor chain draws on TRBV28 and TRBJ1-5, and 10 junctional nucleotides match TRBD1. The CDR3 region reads CASGQGDRYSNQPQHF. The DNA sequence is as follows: TGTGCCAGCGGACAGGGGGACAGATATAGCAATCAGCCCCAGCATTTT.